This T cell receptor beta chain is drawn from a study of blood T cell repertoires in COVID-19. As for the study in general: Specimens from acute and convalescent COVID-19 originated in the United States, Italy and Spain. PBMCs, B-cell-depleted T cells, or T cells provided the cDNA or gDNA that made up the material.

Original data processing: Estimates of nucleated cell counts were drawn from the amplification of reference gene primers. The data were produced by immunoSEQ multiplex PCR, yet TCRdb's version contains in-frame clones alone and is incomplete. V and J calls and clone size are copied from that table; D and trimming were computed from the DNA. The data show fewer than 200,000 clones, with roughly 70% seen just once and 3% held by the top ten. This clone was observed once. The CDR3 totals 13 residues. V was shortened by 3 bases and J by 2 bases, with 8 bases between the two germline ends. CDR1 and CDR2 (germline): GTSNPN, SVGIG (reference sequence).

The chain has TRBV30 and TRBJ1-5, with D possibly matching TRBD1 (5 bases). The sequenced material came from peripheral blood. The clonotype was recovered from an elderly woman with acute or convalescent COVID-19. As DNA, the CDR3 is TGTGCCTGGAGCGCCAGGGGCAATCAGCCCCAGCATTTT. This sequence encodes CAWSARGNQPQHF.